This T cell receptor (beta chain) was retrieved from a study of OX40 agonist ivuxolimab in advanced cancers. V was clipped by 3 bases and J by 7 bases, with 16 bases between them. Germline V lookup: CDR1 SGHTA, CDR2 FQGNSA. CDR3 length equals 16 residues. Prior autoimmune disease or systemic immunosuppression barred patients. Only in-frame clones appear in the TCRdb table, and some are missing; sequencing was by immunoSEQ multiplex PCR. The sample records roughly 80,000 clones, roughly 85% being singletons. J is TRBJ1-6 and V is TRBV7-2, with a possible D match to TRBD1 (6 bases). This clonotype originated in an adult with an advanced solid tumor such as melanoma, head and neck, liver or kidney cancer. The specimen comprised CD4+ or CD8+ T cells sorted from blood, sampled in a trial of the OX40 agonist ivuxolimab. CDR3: CASSLQGPTQNSPLHF. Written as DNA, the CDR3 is TGTGCCAGCAGCTTGCAGGGGCCCACACAAAATTCACCCCTCCACTTT.